This TCR beta chain was recorded in a study of graft-versus-host responses after intestinal transplantation (dated by TCRdb to the early 2020s). Study-level background: The transplants that recipients got were multivisceral, liver-intestinal, or isolated intestinal. All recipients received anti-thymocyte globulin induction followed by maintenance tacrolimus and steroids for around three years. After intestinal transplantation, graft-versus-host and host-versus-graft alloreactive T cell clones in the graft, circulation and bone marrow were tracked using bulk TCR-beta CDR3 sequencing. To identify alloreactive clones, pre-transplant mixed lymphocyte reaction products were sequenced and compared with unstimulated pre-transplant donor and recipient T cells. Of the 20 to 30 intestinal transplant recipients enrolled in the cohort, one of whom was a retransplant, a few patients without pretransplant specimens were excluded. Donor T cell macrochimerism was defined as a peak of at least 4% donor T cells among recipient peripheral blood mononuclear cells. Rather than being sequenced by the commercial service, samples from a few later patients were sequenced in-house on an Illumina MiSeq and processed with MiXCR. What the work shows at the level of the full study, not this receptor alone: GvH clones were detected in recipient bone marrow, and some of these GvH clones were observed earlier in ileal mucosa or blood, consistent with an intestinal mucosal origin. Patients with donor T cell macrochimerism had high GvH to HvG T cell clonal ratios in their allografts. Early after transplant, peak levels of circulating GvH clones were found to be associated with declines in HvG clones. The relatively low number and heterogeneity of intestinal transplant patients limited the conclusions.

The library was generated by the immunoSEQ multiplex PCR assay. For most patients, genomic DNA was isolated using the Qiagen DNeasy Blood and Tissue Kit and was shipped frozen to Adaptive Biotechnologies for TCR sequencing. For most patients, genomic DNA was subjected to high-throughput TCR-beta CDR3 sequencing by Adaptive Biotechnologies. Regarding the original processing steps: TCR sequencing data were retrieved from Adaptive's ImmunoSEQ software for 18 patients, whereas three other patients were processed with MiXCR and VDJtools. To correct CD4 versus CD8 sorting errors, any sequence found in both subsets at a frequency ratio below 5:1 was removed. CDR3 nucleotide sequences shared between donor and recipient were removed because their origin could not be assigned. At least 2-fold expansion over unstimulated cells and a minimum CFSE-low frequency of 0.002% (template counts) or 0.001% (read counts) were required for clones to be classified as alloreactive. A clone was considered mappable if detected in the sequenced pre-transplant spleen, lymph node, or MLR CFSE-low populations of the donor or recipient. Cumulative frequency of alloreactive clones was calculated as a percentage of all sequences weighted by copy number. In its TCRdb copy, this immuneACCESS table keeps in-frame sequences only and misses some clones. Where compared with another copy, unresolved V genes explain less than half of these, and the others have no known cause. The V and J calls and clone size come from that table; D and trimming were worked out from the DNA. The sample table lists tens of thousands of clones, around 92% of them with a count of one. The leading ten clones occupy 0.62% of the sample.

The time point tag for this specimen amounts to: cells obtained before transplantation from donor or recipient. CD3+CD4+ and CD3+CD8+ populations were FACS-sorted from unstimulated pre-transplant donor and recipient cells taken from spleen or lymph nodes. Note on this clone: Its antigen is currently not known. No clone much larger than this one lies a single base away; base qualities are absent.

Sequences SGHTA (CDR1) and FQGTGA (CDR2) are obtained from the germline V gene. Counted from cysteine to phenylalanine, this CDR3 has 14 amino acids. The read is trimmed to its CDR3 DNA, 42 bases read in frame from base 1. V ends up 6 bases short and J 3 bases short, with an unmatched junction base count of 4. This clonotype was obtained from a human donor who was the organ donor for an intestinal transplant. The rearranged segments are TRBV7-3 and TRBJ2-2; 7 bases in between match TRBD1. The sample here was unstimulated CD4+ T cells sorted from spleen or lymph node cells, taken before transplant. The DNA sequence is given as TGTGCCAGCAGTCGTACAGGGGACACCGGGGAGCTGTTTTTT. Translation gives CASSRTGDTGELFF.